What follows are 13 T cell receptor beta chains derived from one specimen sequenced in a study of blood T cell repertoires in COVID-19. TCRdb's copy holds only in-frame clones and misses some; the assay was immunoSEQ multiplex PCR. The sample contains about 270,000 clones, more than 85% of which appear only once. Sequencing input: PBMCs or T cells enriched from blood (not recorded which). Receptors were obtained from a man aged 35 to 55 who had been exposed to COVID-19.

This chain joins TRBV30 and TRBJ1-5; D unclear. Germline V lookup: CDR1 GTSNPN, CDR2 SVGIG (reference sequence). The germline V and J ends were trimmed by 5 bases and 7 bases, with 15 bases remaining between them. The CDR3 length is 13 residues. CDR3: CAWARGGGQPQHF. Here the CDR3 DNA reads TGTGCCTGGGCCCGGGGAGGAGGGCAGCCCCAGCATTTT.

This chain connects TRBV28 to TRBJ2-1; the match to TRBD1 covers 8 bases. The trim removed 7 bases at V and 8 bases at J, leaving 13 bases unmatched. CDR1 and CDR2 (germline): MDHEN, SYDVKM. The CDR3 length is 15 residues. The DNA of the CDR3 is TGTGCCAGCACTGAATGGCAGGGGGCGCGGTATGAGCAGTTCTTC. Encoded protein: CASTEWQGARYEQFF. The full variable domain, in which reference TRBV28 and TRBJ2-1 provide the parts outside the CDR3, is DVKVTQSSRYLVKRTGEKVFLECVQDMDHENMFWYRQDPGLGLRLIYFSYDVKMKEKGDIPEGYSVSREKKERFSLILESASTNQTSMYLCASTEWQGARYEQFFGPGTRLTVL.

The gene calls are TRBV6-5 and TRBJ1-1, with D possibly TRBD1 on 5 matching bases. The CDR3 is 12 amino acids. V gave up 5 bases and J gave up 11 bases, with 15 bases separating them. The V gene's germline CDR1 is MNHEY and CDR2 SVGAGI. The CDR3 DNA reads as TGTGCCAGCAGTCTTCAGGGATATGGGGCTTTCTTT. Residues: CASSLQGYGAFF.

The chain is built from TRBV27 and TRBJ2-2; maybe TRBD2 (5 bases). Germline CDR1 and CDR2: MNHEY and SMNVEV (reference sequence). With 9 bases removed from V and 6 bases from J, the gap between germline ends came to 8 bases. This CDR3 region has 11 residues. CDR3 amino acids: CASKLAGELFF. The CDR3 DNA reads TGTGCCAGTAAACTAGCCGGGGAGCTGTTTTTT.

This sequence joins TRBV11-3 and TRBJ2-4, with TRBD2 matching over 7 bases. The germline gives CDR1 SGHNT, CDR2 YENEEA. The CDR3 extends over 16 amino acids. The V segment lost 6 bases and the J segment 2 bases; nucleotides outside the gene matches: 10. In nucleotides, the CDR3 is TGTGCCAGCAGGGCCCCCCCCGGGAGGCCCAAAAACATTCAGTACTTC. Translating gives CASRAPPGRPKNIQYF. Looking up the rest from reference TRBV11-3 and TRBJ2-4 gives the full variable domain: EAGVVQSPRYKIIEKKQPVAFWCNPISGHNTLYWYLQNLGQGPELLIRYENEEAVDDSQLPKDRFSAERLKGVDSTLKIQPAELGDSAVYLCASRAPPGRPKNIQYFGAGTRLSVL.

CDR3 amino acids: CASSLSPGQGYGYTF. CDR3 nucleotide sequence: TGTGCCAGCAGTTTATCCCCGGGACAGGGGTATGGCTACACCTTC. This chain links TRBV27 with TRBJ1-2; 10 bases align to TRBD1. V lost 0 bases and J lost 5; bases outside the gene matches: 3. Looked up from germline, CDR1 is MNHEY and CDR2 is SMNVEV (reference sequence). The CDR3 contains 15 residues.

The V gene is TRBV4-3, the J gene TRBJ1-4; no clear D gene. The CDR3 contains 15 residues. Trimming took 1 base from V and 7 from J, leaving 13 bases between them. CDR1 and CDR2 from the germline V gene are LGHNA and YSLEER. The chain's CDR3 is CASSQVFGGVEKLFF. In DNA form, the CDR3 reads TGCGCCAGCAGCCAAGTCTTCGGAGGCGTTGAAAAACTGTTTTTT.

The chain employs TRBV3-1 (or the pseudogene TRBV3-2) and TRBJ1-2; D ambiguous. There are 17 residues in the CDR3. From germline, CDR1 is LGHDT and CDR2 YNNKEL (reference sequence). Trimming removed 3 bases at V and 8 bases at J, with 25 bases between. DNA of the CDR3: TGTGCCAGCAGCCAGTCCGAGGACTACTTTCTCTGGGGAGGCTACACCTTC. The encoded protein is CASSQSEDYFLWGGYTF.

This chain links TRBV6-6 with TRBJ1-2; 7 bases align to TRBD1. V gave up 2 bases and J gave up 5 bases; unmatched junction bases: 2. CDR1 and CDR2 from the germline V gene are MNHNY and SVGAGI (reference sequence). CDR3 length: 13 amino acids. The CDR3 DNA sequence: TGTGCCAGCAGTTACCCGGGACAGTATGGCTACACCTTC. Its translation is CASSYPGQYGYTF.

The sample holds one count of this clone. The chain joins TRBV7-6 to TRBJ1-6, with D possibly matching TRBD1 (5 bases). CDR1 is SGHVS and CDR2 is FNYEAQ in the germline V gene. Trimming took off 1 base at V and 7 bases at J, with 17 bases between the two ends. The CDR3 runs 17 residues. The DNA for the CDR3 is TGTGCCAGCAGCTTAGTCGCAGGGATCGATCGCAATTCACCCCTCCACTTT. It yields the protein CASSLVAGIDRNSPLHF. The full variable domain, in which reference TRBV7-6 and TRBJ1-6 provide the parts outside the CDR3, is GAGVSQSPRYKVTKRGQDVALRCDPISGHVSLYWYRQALGQGPEFLTYFNYEAQQDKSGLPNDRFSAERPEGSISTLTIQRTEQRDSAMYRCASSLVAGIDRNSPLHFGNGTRLTVT.

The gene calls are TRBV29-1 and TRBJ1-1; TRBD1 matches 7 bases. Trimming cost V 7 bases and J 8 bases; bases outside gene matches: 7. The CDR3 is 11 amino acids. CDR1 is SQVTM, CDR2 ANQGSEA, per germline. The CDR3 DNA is TGCAGCGGTATAGGGGGCCGGGAAGCTTTCTTT. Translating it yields CSGIGGREAFF.

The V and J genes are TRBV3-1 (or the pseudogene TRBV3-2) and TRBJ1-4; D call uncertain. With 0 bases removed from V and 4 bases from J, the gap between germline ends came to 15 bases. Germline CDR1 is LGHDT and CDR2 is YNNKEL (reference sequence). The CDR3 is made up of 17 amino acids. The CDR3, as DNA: TGTGCCAGCAGCCAAGATCTCAGACTGCCGTATAATGAAAAACTGTTTTTT. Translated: CASSQDLRLPYNEKLFF.

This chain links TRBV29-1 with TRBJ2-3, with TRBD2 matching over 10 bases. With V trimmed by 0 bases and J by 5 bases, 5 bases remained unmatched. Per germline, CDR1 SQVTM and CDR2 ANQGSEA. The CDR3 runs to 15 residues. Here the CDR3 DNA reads TGCAGCGTTGAAGATCTAGCGGGAGTCGTAGATACGCAGTATTTT. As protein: CSVEDLAGVVDTQYF.